The rows below give T cell receptor beta chains drawn from one sample of a study of T cells expressing NK-cell markers. Following a re-call of the 5' RACE reads, TCRdb has one entry per CDR3 protein and lacks DNA. The listing records approximately 440,000 distinct CDR3 sequences. Material for sequencing was blood T cells: a sorted CD56 or NKG2C T cell subset, CD4+ or CD8+ T cells, or bulk PBMC T cells (not recorded which). These receptors were obtained from a woman in her 50s in good health. CDR3s include the opening cysteine and the closing phenylalanine or tryptophan.

j_gene | len | v_gene | CDR3aa
TRBJ1-2 | 14 | TRBV4-1 | CASSRGTGNYGYTF
TRBJ2-3 | 15 | TRBV7-2 | CASSPRGGETDTQYF
TRBJ2-5 | 20 | TRBV3-1 | CASSQVLGGGNSGSRKTQYF
TRBJ2-1 | 17 | TRBV11-2 | CASSLGLLRSSYNEQFF
TRBJ2-1 | 13 | TRBV29-1 | CSGTGGFIYEQFF
TRBJ2-3 | 14 | TRBV28 | CASSSAGGTDTQYF
TRBJ2-2 | 16 | TRBV5-1 | CASSFTSGVNTGELFF
TRBJ2-5 | 14 | TRBV6-5 | CASSPFAGAETQYF
TRBJ2-5 | 17 | TRBV5-1 | CASSLVSLAGARETQYF
TRBJ2-1 | 13 | TRBV5-6 | CAATKEGYNEQFF
TRBJ2-6 | 16 | TRBV18 | CASSQQTGPGANVLTF
TRBJ2-2 | 14 | TRBV3-1 | CASSLQVRTGELFF
TRBJ1-2 | 14 | TRBV19 | CASSIDSRDGGYTF
TRBJ2-3 | 14 | TRBV12-3/TRBV12-4 | CASLWSGSTDTQYF
TRBJ1-2 | 12 | TRBV12-3/TRBV12-4 | CASRGTNYGYTF
TRBJ1-1 | 12 | TRBV11-3 | CASSLNSNEAFF
TRBJ2-2 | 14 | TRBV4-1 | CALPREGPTGELFF
TRBJ1-1 | 16 | TRBV15 | CATSRGQSGLNTEAFF
TRBJ1-1 | 17 | TRBV12-3/TRBV12-4 | CASRLSPRGQRNTEAFF
TRBJ2-7 | 16 | TRBV4-1 | CASSQPAGRRPYEQYF
TRBJ2-1 | 15 | TRBV5-1 | CASSRVGTSRNEQFF
TRBJ2-5 | 13 | TRBV20-1 | CSVPTSGQETQYF
TRBJ2-3 | 15 | TRBV5-1 | CASSFGEGAADTQYF
TRBJ2-3 | 13 | TRBV10-3 | CATLAGGPDTQYF
TRBJ2-3 | 16 | TRBV7-2 | CASSSGSGRAVDTQYF
TRBJ1-2 | 13 | TRBV12-3/TRBV12-4 | CASGPSGNYGYTF
TRBJ2-3 | 13 | TRBV20-1 | CSVEERSTDTQYF
TRBJ1-2 | 15 | TRBV6-1 | CASSSRAQGPYGYTF
TRBJ1-5 | 13 | TRBV3-1 | CASSPGFDQPQHF
TRBJ1-6 | 13 | TRBV20-1 | CSARSGANSPLHF
TRBJ2-5 | 13 | TRBV4-1 | CASSRQEQETQYF
TRBJ2-1 | 17 | TRBV12-3/TRBV12-4 | CASSLVGLASSYNEQFF
TRBJ1-1 | 15 | TRBV5-4 | CASSPVGGGIRGAFF
TRBJ2-7 | 14 | TRBV5-5 | CASSLQDRSYEQYF
TRBJ1-2 | 16 | TRBV5-1 | CASSLALGRQLYGYTF
TRBJ2-1 | 16 | TRBV24-1 | CATSDLHFRGGNEQFF
TRBJ2-2 | 19 | TRBV18 | CASSPSLRDRGSNTGELFF
TRBJ2-1 | 13 | TRBV20-1 | CSPLAGAGNEQFF
TRBJ2-7 | 11 | TRBV29-1 | CSVGQRSEQYF
TRBJ2-5 | 13 | TRBV28 | CASSGGLSGTQYF
TRBJ2-1 | 15 | TRBV4-1 | CASSQEGTSGRKQFF
TRBJ2-3 | 13 | TRBV6-4 | CASSGVFADTQYF
TRBJ1-1 | 15 | TRBV19 | CASSVQRVIITEAFF
TRBJ2-7 | 13 | TRBV30 | CAWNRRGGGEQYF
TRBJ1-1 | 15 | TRBV6-6 | CASRLLGGQNTEAFF
TRBJ2-7 | 16 | TRBV6-1 | CASRLVSGRVDYEQYF
TRBJ1-2 | 16 | TRBV5-1 | CASSLTGRGLDYGYTF
TRBJ2-3 | 13 | TRBV12-3/TRBV12-4 | CASTRDRGDTQYF
TRBJ1-1 | 15 | TRBV19 | CASSSIRIMNTEAFF
TRBJ2-6 | 12 | TRBV12-3/TRBV12-4 | CASSPPSNVLTF
TRBJ1-1 | 12 | TRBV30 | CAWKELGTEAFF